The 9 T cell receptor beta chains listed next were all sequenced from one sample in a study of blood T cell repertoires in COVID-19. Profiling relied on immunoSEQ multiplex PCR, and the TCRdb table lists in-frame clones only, not all of them. The table shows more than 80,000 clones, with roughly four fifths occurring only once. Sequencing was performed on peripheral blood. The receptor source for this set is a woman in her sixties or seventies with acute or convalescent COVID-19.

The J gene is TRBJ2-2, the V gene TRBV6-6; possibly TRBD2 for D (6 bases). Trimming took 6 bases from V and 0 from J, leaving 11 bases between them. The CDR3 totals 15 residues. Germline CDR1 is MNHNY and CDR2 is SVGAGI (reference sequence). The CDR3 sequence: CASSPGLTNTGELFF. CDR3 DNA sequence: TGTGCCAGCAGCCCGGGACTTACGAACACCGGGGAGCTGTTTTTT.

J is TRBJ1-1 and V is TRBV11-2, with a tentative D call TRBD1 (6 bases). The CDR3 spans 13 residues. V lost 5 bases, J lost 1 base, and 8 bases lay in between. CDR1 SGHAT and CDR2 FQNNGV come from the germline V gene. DNA of the CDR3: TGTGCCAGCAGCGCGGACAGGAACACTGAAGCTTTCTTT. Protein: CASSADRNTEAFF.

The chain links TRBV28 to TRBJ2-1; 9 nucleotides line up with TRBD2. This CDR3 spans 15 amino acids. The V segment lost 7 bases and the J segment 6 bases; nucleotides outside the gene matches: 10. Germline-derived CDR1 and CDR2 are MDHEN and SYDVKM. For the CDR3, the DNA is TGTGCCAGCACCGTACCGGCGGGAGGGGCCAATGAGCAGTTCTTC. The encoded protein is CASTVPAGGANEQFF.

The chain combines TRBV25-1 with TRBJ1-2, with 10 bases identical to TRBD1. The CDR3 is 14 amino acids. The junction had 5 bases not matched to a gene; V was cut back by 2 bases and J by 8 bases. Germline V gene lookup returns CDR1 MGHDK and CDR2 SYGVNS. CDR3 in amino acids: CASSEPGTGEGYTF. CDR3 nucleotide sequence: TGTGCCAGCAGTGAACCTGGGACAGGGGAAGGCTACACCTTC.

CDR3 sequence: CASSQAGRSYGYTF. CDR3 coding DNA: TGCGCCAGCAGCCAGGCAGGGCGCAGCTATGGCTACACCTTC. V usage is TRBV5-1 and J usage is TRBJ1-2, with D possibly TRBD1 on 5 matching bases. The ends were cut back, 4 bases at V and 4 bases at J, with 14 bases in the middle. CDR1 and CDR2 (germline): SGHRS, YFSETQ. This CDR3 is built from 14 residues.

This chain joins TRBV6-4 and TRBJ1-3; D gene unclear. Germline CDR1 MRHNA, CDR2 SNTAGT. Trimming cost V 5 bases and J 2 bases, with 13 bases left between them. This CDR3 is 15 amino acids long. The CDR3: CASSPGGHTGNTIYF. The CDR3 nucleotides are TGTGCCAGCAGTCCGGGAGGGCACACTGGAAACACCATATATTTT.

The J gene is TRBJ2-1, the V gene TRBV5-1; 7 nucleotides line up with TRBD2. V lost 1 base to trimming and J lost 9 bases; unmatched junction nucleotides: 7. The CDR3 extends over 14 amino acids. Germline V CDR1 and CDR2: SGHRS, YFSETQ. The CDR3 DNA reads as TGCGCCAGCAGCTTGTTTCGTGGGGAGGGTGAGCAGTTCTTC. Its protein is CASSLFRGEGEQFF. The entire variable domain, with the rest obtained from reference TRBV5-1 and TRBJ2-1, is as follows: KAGVTQTPRYLIKTRGQQVTLSCSPISGHRSVSWYQQTPGQGLQFLFEYFSETQRNKGNFPGRFSGRQFSNSRSEMNVSTLELGDSALYLCASSLFRGEGEQFFGPGTRLTVL.

The rearrangement links TRBV27 to TRBJ1-4; D is unclear. Deletions cut 6 bases from V and 0 bases from J, with 11 bases between. Germline CDR1 is MNHEY and CDR2 is SMNVEV (reference sequence). The CDR3 is 15 residues long. CDR3 in amino acids: CASRTITATNEKLFF. In DNA, the CDR3 is TGTGCCAGCAGGACTATTACAGCAACTAATGAAAAACTGTTTTTT.

This clone was observed a single time. This chain connects TRBV6-4 to TRBJ1-2; 7 bases align to TRBD1. V gave up 6 bases and J gave up 8 bases; unmatched junction bases: 9. CDR3 size: 13 residues. Germline V gene data show CDR1 as MRHNA and CDR2 as SNTAGT. The CDR3 bases are TGTGCCAGCAGGAGAAGACAGGGAGACGGCTACACCTTC. Translated: CASRRRQGDGYTF.